This is a list of T cell receptor beta chains from one sample in a study of shared clonotypes between healthy human individuals. Clones were sequenced by immunoSEQ multiplex PCR, and TCRdb holds only the in-frame ones, with some missing. The sample lists about 1.1 million clones, approximately 80% occurring once. The sample was memory CD4+ T cells from PBMCs. Source of these receptors: a young man in good health. Some clones in this sample may be carry-over from other donors' samples. CDR3s include the opening cysteine and the closing phenylalanine or tryptophan. A D gene is named only where the DNA matches it firmly. Only part of the rows carry a size: once, few, many, or a class if the clone is expanded.

d_call j_call clone_size v_call cdr3_nt cdr3_aa
NA TRBJ2-7 few TRBV5-1 TGCGCCAGCAGCTTGGAGCCAACCTACGAGCAGTACTTC CASSLEPTYEQYF
TRBD1 TRBJ1-5 NA TRBV9 TGTGCCAGCAGCAGGGGACAGAATCAGCCCCAGCATTTT CASSRGQNQPQHF
NA TRBJ2-3 NA TRBV5-4 TGTGCCAGCAGCTGGGGCGGGGCTTCTAGCACAGATACGCAGTATTTT CASSWGGASSTDTQYF
TRBD1 TRBJ2-7 NA TRBV30 TGTGCCTGGGCGCGGGACAGGGGGCTCTACGAGCAGTACTTC CAWARDRGLYEQYF
TRBD1 TRBJ1-5 NA TRBV5-1 TGCGCCAGCAGGCTGGACGGACAGGGCAATCAGCCCCAGCATTTT CASRLDGQGNQPQHF
TRBD2 TRBJ2-5 NA TRBV7-2 TGTGCCAGCATGCTGGGCGGGAGTTGGGGGACCCAGTACTTC CASMLGGSWGTQYF
NA TRBJ2-7 NA TRBV27 TGTGCCAGCAGCCTACACGGTCTTTGGGGGCAGTACTTC CASSLHGLWGQYF
NA TRBJ2-7 NA TRBV11-2 TGTGCCAGCAGCACATACAGGGTCGGTTCCACCGGCGAGCAGTACTTC CASSTYRVGSTGEQYF
TRBD2 TRBJ2-7 NA TRBV4-2 TGTGCCAGCAGCCTTAATCCGGGGGGGACGTACGAGCAGTACTTC CASSLNPGGTYEQYF
NA TRBJ2-7 NA TRBV29-1 TGCAGCGTTGAACTACCCACAGGGTACAACGAGCAGTACTTC CSVELPTGYNEQYF
TRBD1 TRBJ2-7 NA TRBV29-1 TGCAGCGGGGACAGGGTCTCCTACGAGCAGTACTTC CSGDRVSYEQYF
TRBD2 TRBJ2-1 once TRBV19 TGTGCCAGTAGTCTTCGAGGACTAGCGGGAGATATGAATGAGCAGTTCTTC CASSLRGLAGDMNEQFF
NA TRBJ2-1 few TRBV4-2 TGTGCCAGCAGCCAAGAGCTCCTAGGCTACAATGAGCAGTTCTTC CASSQELLGYNEQFF
NA TRBJ2-1 NA TRBV11-3 TGTGCCAGCAGCCAGGGACTCACTAATGAGCAGTTCTTC CASSQGLTNEQFF
TRBD1 TRBJ1-2 NA TRBV6-1 TGTGCCAGCAGCGAAACAGGGGCTGGAGGCTACACCTTC CASSETGAGGYTF
NA TRBJ1-2 NA TRBV2 TGTGCCAGCATTTTGACAGAAGCTAACTATGGCTACACCTTC CASILTEANYGYTF
TRBD1 TRBJ1-1 few TRBV28 TGTGCCAGCAGTTTAGGACAGGGACAAGCTTTCTTT CASSLGQGQAFF
NA TRBJ2-7 NA TRBV7-9 TGTGCCAGCAGCTTAGCGCAGACTGCAGGCGGTTACTACGAGCAGTACTTC CASSLAQTAGGYYEQYF